This entry concerns a single T cell receptor beta chain. Its antigen is still unknown. Base qualities are not provided; no much larger clone lies one nucleotide away. The entry originates in a study of T cell responses to AZD1222 COVID-19 vaccine (dated by TCRdb to the early 2020s). As for the study more broadly: AZD1222 recipients given second doses at about 4 weeks or at about 12 weeks were pooled, since spike-specific TCR depth and breadth were not found to differ between the two schedules. TCR sequencing covered fewer than 250 trial participants: 200 to 220 given two doses of AZD1222 and 26 given two doses of MenACWY control vaccine. Trial participants were enrolled by age into subgroups of 18-55, 56-69 and 70-plus years, and around 150, 29 and 61 TCR-sequenced participants, respectively, were included in these subgroups. Here is what the overall study found, with its caveats: A significant rise in spike-specific TCR breadth and depth was observed after two AZD1222 doses relative to day 0 and relative to MenACWY recipients. The vaccine-associated CD4 TCRs covered the entire spike protein, and the dominant responses fell in regions 160-218 and 743-854. The 56-69-year group was small, and its depth increase did not reach significance, likely because of low power. No day 14 peak-response samples were available, so repertoires were characterized only after the peak T cell response. Most participants were white British and females outnumbered males, and the authors suggested that clonal diversity may have been underestimated. Reportedly, almost half of the unique spike-specific TCRs recognized epitopes lying outside the regions that are mutated in the B.1.351 and B.1.1.7 variants. Conclusions about previously exposed vaccinees are limited, since just six AZD1222 recipients were seropositive for SARS-CoV-2 at baseline.

The sample's time point, from its label and the paper: baseline before first vaccination. Vaccinee samples were obtained from the UK trials COV001 and COV002, which included a single-blind randomized controlled phase 2/3 trial of AZD1222 (ChAdOx1 nCoV-19) in healthy adults. For TCRbeta chain sequencing, PBMC samples from trial participants were taken at day 0 and at day 28 after the second dose. The CDR3 regions of human TCRbeta chains were analyzed by immunosequencing. On the authors' methods: Repertoire TCRs were matched against a reference library of SARS-CoV-2-specific TCRs generated with the MIRA antigen-specificity platform. Breadth was defined as the fraction of unique TCRs that were SARS-CoV-2-associated, and depth was defined as the fraction of total T cells that were SARS-CoV-2-associated. Using the MIRA data, each spike-specific TCR was assigned both to the spike region to which the TCR was reactive and to a CD4 or CD8 class. Log10-transformed breadth and depth values were compared by one-way ANOVA with Sidak's multiple comparisons tests. The table comes from immuneACCESS by way of TCRdb, which keeps in-frame sequences with V and J called. Part of the clones is missing from these tables; in studies checked, under half for an unresolved V gene and the rest for unknown reasons. V and J calls and clone size follow that table, whereas D and trimming were derived from the DNA. This sample is represented by some 150,000 clones; 90% to 95% of them were singletons. The leading ten clones occupy approximately 1.6% of the sample.

CDR1 and CDR2 are read off the germline V gene as SGHDT and YYEEEE. Reading from cysteine to phenylalanine, the CDR3 counts 14 amino acids. The DNA shown is the 42-base CDR3, in frame from base 1. V is pared back by 0 bases and J by 1 base, with 7 bases lying between the germline termini. Sequences were derived from peripheral blood, sampled on day 0 of AZD1222 vaccination. The sequence is built from TRBV5-6 and TRBJ1-1, with the D gene call left open. This clonotype was sampled from an adult in good health. CDR3 loop: CASSLGTKNTEAFF. The nucleotide sequence is given as TGTGCCAGCAGCTTGGGTACAAAGAACACTGAAGCTTTCTTT.